The 11 T cell receptor beta chains listed next were all sequenced from one sample in a study of blood T cell repertoires in COVID-19. Data came from immunoSEQ multiplex PCR; TCRdb stores just in-frame clones and leaves some out. The data contain some 220,000 clones, approximately 85% of them singletons. The sequencing input was peripheral blood. Receptor source: a man between 50 and 59 years old with COVID-19, enrolled during active disease.

This clone is a singleton in its sample. This sequence joins TRBV15 and TRBJ1-5; D not resolved. Looked up from germline, CDR1 is LNHNV and CDR2 is YYDKDF (reference sequence). The CDR3 is made up of 13 amino acids. V was clipped by 8 bases and J by 3 bases, with 11 bases between them. As DNA, the CDR3 is TGTGCCACCGCACAGTCGGCCAATCAGCCCCAGCATTTT. This encodes CATAQSANQPQHF.

The table lists this clone with a few counts. The chain is built from TRBV10-3 and TRBJ1-6; D is possibly TRBD1 (6 bases). This CDR3 region has 14 residues. The germline gives CDR1 ENHRY, CDR2 SYGVKD. V dropped 5 bases and J dropped 5 bases, with 10 bases sitting between them. CDR3 DNA: TGTGCCATCAGTCTACAGGGCCATAATTCACCCCTCCACTTT. Its protein product is CAISLQGHNSPLHF.

This chain joins TRBV10-3 and TRBJ1-6; 7 bases line up with TRBD1. Looked up from germline, CDR1 is ENHRY and CDR2 is SYGVKD. Trimming cost V 4 bases and J 7 bases; bases outside gene matches: 4. There are 14 residues in the CDR3. CDR3 DNA sequence: TGTGCCATCAGTGGGGGGGACAGCAATTCACCCCTCCACTTT. Translating it yields CAISGGDSNSPLHF.

In this sample, this clone turned up a few times. V gene TRBV19 combines with J gene TRBJ1-2; 8 bases map to TRBD1. V gave up 6 bases and J gave up 6 bases; unmatched junction bases: 9. This CDR3 contains 14 residues. Germline values: CDR1 LNHDA, CDR2 SQIVND (reference sequence). CDR3 sequence: CASSTRDRTDGYTF. The CDR3, as DNA: TGTGCCAGTAGCACGAGGGACAGGACGGATGGCTACACCTTC.

This rearrangement joins TRBV5-1 to TRBJ1-1, with D unclear. Germline CDR1 reads SGHRS; CDR2 reads YFSETQ. The CDR3 has 13 amino acids. The V and J ends lost 2 bases and 1 base respectively, with 6 bases between them. The CDR3 loop is CASSLQTNTEAFF. The CDR3 DNA is TGCGCCAGCAGCTTACAGACGAACACTGAAGCTTTCTTT.

This clone was seen a single time. The chain joins TRBV12-1 to TRBJ1-2; the table gives TRBD1 as D, unverified against the DNA. TRBV12-1 is marked as a pseudogene. CDR3 length: 13 residues. In nucleotides, the CDR3 is TGTGCCAGCAGCTCTGGGGCTCGGTATGGCTACACCTTC. Amino acids: CASSSGARYGYTF.

The sample holds one count of this clone. The CDR3 loop is CASSWGLEAEAFF. In DNA, the CDR3 is TGTGCCAGCAGTTGGGGGCTCGAGGCTGAAGCTTTCTTT. J is TRBJ1-1 and V is TRBV28, with D possibly being TRBD1 (6 bases). Trimming shortened V by 4 bases and J by 6 bases, and 12 bases separated the two germline ends. CDR1 MDHEN and CDR2 SYDVKM come from the germline V gene. There are 13 residues in the CDR3.

The V call is TRBV6-6, the J call TRBJ2-1, with 9 bases identical to TRBD1. This CDR3 has 15 residues. Trimming took 6 bases from V and 5 from J; bases not matched to a gene: 8. The germline V gene encodes CDR1 MNHNY and CDR2 SVGAGI (reference sequence). The CDR3 reads CASSWPGQGDNEQFF. CDR3 DNA sequence: TGTGCCAGCAGCTGGCCGGGACAGGGAGACAATGAGCAGTTCTTC.

CDR3 DNA: TGTGCCAGCAGCTTAGACATCAGGGAGCAGTACTTC. It encodes CASSLDIREQYF. This sequence joins TRBV5-6 and TRBJ2-7; D ambiguous. The ends were cut back, 2 bases at V and 7 bases at J, with 10 bases in the middle. CDR1 SGHDT and CDR2 YYEEEE come from the germline V gene. There are 12 residues in the CDR3.

The J gene is TRBJ2-6, the V gene TRBV27; D gene ambiguous. The CDR3 sequence is 16 residues long. V was shortened by 1 base and J by 0 bases, with 7 bases between the two germline ends. Germline-derived CDR1 and CDR2 are MNHEY and SMNVEV (reference sequence). For the CDR3, the DNA is TGTGCCAGCAGTTTATTCGTGAGCTCTGGGGCCAACGTCCTGACTTTC. Protein: CASSLFVSSGANVLTF.

V usage is TRBV7-2 and J usage is TRBJ2-2, with 8 bases aligning to TRBD2. This CDR3 region has 15 residues. Germline V gives CDR1 SGHTA, CDR2 FQGNSA. Trimming cost V 6 bases and J 7 bases; bases outside gene matches: 10. The CDR3, as DNA: TGTGCCAGCAGGCTACGGGGGGGCAGTTACGGGGAGCTGTTTTTT. It is translated as CASRLRGGSYGELFF.